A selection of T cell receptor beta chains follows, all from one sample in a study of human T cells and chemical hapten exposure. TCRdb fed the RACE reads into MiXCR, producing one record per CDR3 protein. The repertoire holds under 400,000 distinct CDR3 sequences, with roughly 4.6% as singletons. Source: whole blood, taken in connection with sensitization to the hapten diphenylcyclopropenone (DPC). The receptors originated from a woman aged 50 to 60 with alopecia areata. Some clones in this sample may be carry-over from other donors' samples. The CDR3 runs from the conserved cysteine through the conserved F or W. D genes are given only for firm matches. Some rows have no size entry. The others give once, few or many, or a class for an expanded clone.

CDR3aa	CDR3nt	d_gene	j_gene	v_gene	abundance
CAGDRTYGYTF	TGTGCCGGGGACCGCACCTATGGCTACACCTTC	NA	TRBJ1-2	TRBV30	few
CASSLGGLNQETQYF	TGTGCCAGCAGTTTAGGGGGACTGAACCAAGAGACCCAGTACTTC	NA	TRBJ2-5	TRBV28	many
CASSVGWDTGELFF	TGTGCCAGCAGCGTAGGATGGGACACCGGGGAGCTGTTTTTT	NA	TRBJ2-2	TRBV9	many
CASSVGSPLNTEAFF	TGTGCCAGCAGCGTTGGTAGTCCACTGAACACTGAAGCTTTCTTT	NA	TRBJ1-1	TRBV5-4	few
CASSQGGLPRDTQYF	TGTGCCAGCAGCCAAGGGGGACTCCCCCGAGATACGCAGTATTTT	NA	TRBJ2-3	TRBV4-2	many
CSARLAAYYNEQFF	TGCAGTGCTAGGTTAGCGGCATACTACAATGAGCAGTTCTTC	NA	TRBJ2-1	TRBV20-1	many
CASPPTSGGAGTDTQYF	TGTGCCAGTCCTCCGACTAGCGGGGGGGCGGGCACAGATACGCAGTATTTT	TRBD2	TRBJ2-3	TRBV6-6	NA
CATSEPFAGNNEQFF	TGTGCCACCAGTGAACCCTTTGCGGGAAACAATGAGCAGTTCTTC	NA	TRBJ2-1	TRBV24-1	NA
CASSLASQGAVAEAFF	TGTGCCAGCAGCTTAGCGTCACAGGGGGCAGTGGCTGAAGCTTTCTTT	TRBD1	TRBJ1-1	TRBV7-9	few
CATSRDILRELPTLLSSEQYF	TGTGCCACCAGCAGAGACATCCTTCGGGAGCTTCCTACTCTCCTCTCCTCCGAGCAGTACTTC	NA	TRBJ2-7	TRBV15	NA
CASSEALRQGEQYF	TGTGCCAGCAGTGAAGCCCTCCGACAGGGCGAGCAGTACTTC	TRBD1	TRBJ2-7	TRBV2	few
CSVPMGDGTEAFF	TGCAGCGTCCCGATGGGGGATGGCACTGAAGCTTTCTTT	NA	TRBJ1-1	TRBV29-1	NA
CASRRDRGNNNEQFF	TGTGCCAGCAGAAGGGACAGGGGGAACAACAATGAGCAGTTCTTC	TRBD1	TRBJ2-1	TRBV7-2	NA
CSVEDGTSSYEQYF	TGCAGCGTTGAAGATGGGACAAGCTCCTACGAGCAGTACTTC	NA	TRBJ2-7	TRBV29-1	many
CASRAQGAAGELFF	TGTGCCAGCAGGGCCCAGGGGGCGGCCGGGGAGCTGTTTTTT	TRBD1	TRBJ2-2	TRBV27	few
CASRPQGFDNSPLHF	TGTGCCAGCAGACCCCAGGGATTTGATAATTCACCCCTCCACTTT	NA	TRBJ1-6	TRBV27	many
CASSELRDGLREQYF	TGTGCCAGCAGCGAGTTGAGGGACGGGCTTCGGGAGCAGTACTTC	NA	TRBJ2-7	TRBV7-9	many
CASSGTVQETQYF	TGTGCCAGCAGCGGGACGGTCCAAGAGACCCAGTACTTC	NA	TRBJ2-5	TRBV6-1	many
CASSGLGAEDTEAFF	TGTGCCAGCAGTGGCCTGGGAGCCGAAGACACTGAAGCTTTCTTT	NA	TRBJ1-1	TRBV6-5	few
CASSQDRRSADTQYF	TGTGCCAGCAGCCAAGATAGAAGGTCCGCAGATACGCAGTATTTT	NA	TRBJ2-3	TRBV14	NA
CASSLSAGTGTDTQYF	TGCGCCAGCAGCTTGTCGGCCGGGACAGGGACAGATACGCAGTATTTT	TRBD1	TRBJ2-3	TRBV5-1	NA
CASSLAVKNRGTDTQYF	TGTGCCAGCAGCTTAGCCGTTAAGAACAGGGGAACAGATACGCAGTATTTT	TRBD1	TRBJ2-3	TRBV11-2	NA
CASGMDRDYEQYF	TGTGCTAGTGGGATGGACAGGGACTACGAGCAGTACTTC	TRBD1	TRBJ2-7	TRBV12-5	many
CASSIDAGRAQPQHF	TGTGCCAGTAGTATAGATGCCGGGCGGGCTCAGCCCCAGCATTTT	NA	TRBJ1-5	TRBV19	NA
CASSVEEGGYTF	TGTGCCAGCAGTGTCGAGGAGGGAGGCTACACCTTC	NA	TRBJ1-2	TRBV12-3/TRBV12-4	few
CASSPGTRGDQPQHF	TGTGCCAGCAGCCCAGGGACGAGGGGCGATCAGCCCCAGCATTTT	NA	TRBJ1-5	TRBV5-5	many
CSAIQGNQPQHF	TGCAGTGCTATACAGGGGAATCAGCCCCAGCATTTT	TRBD1	TRBJ1-5	TRBV20-1	many
CASSIASEKLFF	TGTGCCAGTAGTATTGCCAGCGAAAAACTGTTTTTT	NA	TRBJ1-4	TRBV19	NA
CASSLTTSAATDTQYF	TGCGCCAGCAGCCTCACGACTAGCGCCGCCACAGATACGCAGTATTTT	TRBD2	TRBJ2-3	TRBV4-3	many
CASAESGGHTDKQYF	TGTGCTAGTGCCGAGAGCGGGGGGCACACAGATAAGCAGTATTTT	TRBD2	TRBJ2-3	TRBV12-5	NA
CASSFKRGGADTQYF	TGTGCCAGCAGCTTTAAGCGGGGAGGCGCAGATACGCAGTATTTT	TRBD2	TRBJ2-3	TRBV5-6	many
CASSSTLGEQYF	TGTGCCAGCAGTTCCACCCTGGGCGAGCAGTACTTC	NA	TRBJ2-7	TRBV6-5	NA
CASSLTQSETQYF	TGCGCCAGCAGCTTAACACAGTCAGAGACCCAGTACTTC	NA	TRBJ2-5	TRBV5-1	many
CSVPGKDMYEQYF	TGCAGCGTTCCAGGGAAAGACATGTACGAGCAGTACTTC	NA	TRBJ2-7	TRBV29-1	many
CASSVALLNTGELFF	TGTGCCAGCAGTGTGGCATTATTGAACACCGGGGAGCTGTTTTTT	NA	TRBJ2-2	TRBV2	many
CASSSGTSDYNEQFF	TGTGCCAGCAGCTCCGGGACTAGCGATTACAATGAGCAGTTCTTC	TRBD2	TRBJ2-1	TRBV5-6	few
CASSEGRAYNQPQHF	TGTGCCAGCAGTGAGGGCAGGGCTTACAATCAGCCCCAGCATTTT	NA	TRBJ1-5	TRBV2	many
CASSLESRRGEQFF	TGTGCCAGCAGCTTAGAAAGCCGTCGCGGGGAGCAGTTCTTC	NA	TRBJ2-1	TRBV11-2	many
CSVRLAVSTDTQYF	TGCAGCGTTAGACTAGCGGTTAGCACAGATACGCAGTATTTT	TRBD2	TRBJ2-3	TRBV29-1	NA
CSAHRGGSYEQYF	TGCAGTGCTCACAGGGGTGGTTCCTACGAGCAGTACTTC	TRBD1	TRBJ2-7	TRBV20-1	NA
CASSPQGYADTQYF	TGCGCCAGCAGTCCCCAGGGCTACGCAGATACGCAGTATTTT	NA	TRBJ2-3	TRBV4-1	many
CASSQTDSETQYF	TGCGCCAGCAGCCAAACGGACAGTGAGACCCAGTACTTC	NA	TRBJ2-5	TRBV4-1	NA
CASSVTGADTQYF	TGTGCCAGCAGCGTGACAGGGGCAGATACGCAGTATTTT	TRBD1	TRBJ2-3	TRBV9	NA
CASSPPGQGHYGYTF	TGTGCCAGCAGCCCACCGGGACAGGGACACTATGGCTACACCTTC	TRBD1	TRBJ1-2	TRBV12-3/TRBV12-4	many
CASSLGDSLFF	TGTGCCAGCAGCTTGGGGGACAGCCTTTTCTTT	TRBD1	TRBJ1-1	TRBV5-6	many
CASSPPGGNEQFF	TGTGCCAGCAGCCCGCCCGGGGGTAATGAGCAGTTCTTC	NA	TRBJ2-1	TRBV12-3/TRBV12-4	many
CASSVVSSSTDTQYF	TGTGCCAGCAGCGTAGTTTCGTCTAGCACAGATACGCAGTATTTT	NA	TRBJ2-3	TRBV9	NA
CASSDPSSYNSPLHF	TGTGCCAGCAGTGACCCGAGCTCCTATAATTCACCCCTCCACTTT	NA	TRBJ1-6	TRBV2	many
CSVERQNTEAFF	TGCAGCGTTGAGAGACAGAACACTGAAGCTTTCTTT	NA	TRBJ1-1	TRBV29-1	NA
CASSNSADEKLFF	TGTGCCAGCAGCAACTCAGCTGATGAAAAACTGTTTTTT	NA	TRBJ1-4	TRBV7-9	few
CSARDRTGSVYEQYF	TGCAGTGCTAGAGACCGGACAGGGTCCGTCTACGAGCAGTACTTC	TRBD1	TRBJ2-7	TRBV20-1	few
CASSHAPKPAKLFF	TGCGCCAGCAGCCACGCGCCGAAACCGGCAAAACTGTTTTTT	NA	TRBJ1-4	TRBV4-3	few